Presented here are 8 T cell receptor delta chains from one specimen sequenced in a study of human gamma delta and Vdelta1 T cells. TCRdb repeated clone calling on the PCR reads with CATT. Here the sample spans several thousand delta-chain clones, 20% to 30% being singletons. Sequencing was performed on naive CD27+ Vdelta1 gamma-delta T cells from blood. These receptors came from a human donor in good health.

This clone rates as medium-sized. Other nucleotide sequences from this sample produce the same CDR3. This chain uses TRDV1 with TRDJ1; 8 nucleotides align to TRDD3. Germline CDR1 TSWWSYY, CDR2 QGS. The CDR3 spans 20 residues. Unmatched junction bases numbered 18, after V lost 2 bases and J lost 1 base. CDR3 nucleotide sequence: TGTGCTCTTGGGGAAACTCTCGATCTCTGGGGATACAGGAGCACCGATAAACTCATCTTT. Amino acid sequence: CALGETLDLWGYRSTDKLIF.

Remarks on this clone: A far larger clone is one nucleotide away, so this likely arose from a read error. This same CDR3 is encoded by further DNA sequences in the sample. The chain uses TRDV1 and TRDJ1; 9 bases are shared with TRDD3. The V and J ends lost 4 bases and 0 bases, in that order; junction bases with no gene match: 18. This CDR3 region has 20 residues. Germline values: CDR1 TSWWSYY, CDR2 QGS. The CDR3 coding sequence is TGTGCTCTTGGGGCCCCAACTCTCAAGTACTGGGGGAGGTACACCGATAAACTCATCTTT. As protein: CALGAPTLKYWGRYTDKLIF.

The J gene is TRDJ1, the V gene TRDV1, with TRDD3 matching 11 bases. The trim removed 3 bases at V and 0 bases at J, leaving 21 bases unmatched. This CDR3 has 22 residues. The germline CDR1 and CDR2 sequences are TSWWSYY and QGS. The CDR3 is CALGDRTAFLHLLGDNTDKLIF. The CDR3 DNA is TGTGCTCTTGGGGATCGTACGGCCTTCCTGCACCTACTGGGGGATAACACCGATAAACTCATCTTT.

With respect to this clone: A much larger clone lies a single base off, so this may be a read error. Other DNA sequences in this sample translate to the same CDR3. The chain carries TRDV1 and TRDJ1, with 8 nucleotides matching TRDD3. The junction had 18 bases not matched to a gene; V was cut back by 2 bases and J by 1 base. CDR3 size: 20 residues. Per germline, CDR1 TSWWSYY and CDR2 QGS. CDR3 sequence reads: CALGETLDLWGYRSTDKLIF. The CDR3 DNA follows: TGTGCTCTTGGGGAAACTCTTGATCTCTGGGGATACAGGAGCACCGATAAACTCATCTTT.

J is TRDJ1 and V is TRDV1, with D unresolved. From germline, CDR1 is TSWWSYY and CDR2 QGS. V lost 6 bases and J 5 bases, leaving 10 bases between the germline ends. The CDR3 runs 12 residues. The CDR3 region is CALGRLWDKLIF. The CDR3 DNA is TGTGCTCTTGGACGTCTTTGGGATAAACTCATCTTT.

This clone was seen more than once but under ten times. The protein that TCRdb holds for this DNA derives from a much larger clone and differs from the translated DNA at residue 7, which likely indicates a read error; the protein shown here is translated from the DNA. V and J are TRDV1 and TRDJ1; 7 nucleotides align to TRDD3. Looked up from germline, CDR1 is TSWWSYY and CDR2 is QGS. Germline trimming cut 4 bases from V and 6 bases from J; bases unmatched to any gene: 23. CDR3 length: 19 residues. CDR3 sequence (DNA): TGTGCTCTTGGGGTCCTGTCCCCTCCCGTTTGGGATACTAGCCATAAACTCATCTTT. It translates to CALGVLSPPVWDTSHKLIF.

This clone showed up just a few times. A far larger clone is a single base away, which makes a read error likely. Within the sample, other DNA sequences also encode this same CDR3. This chain connects TRDV1 to TRDJ1; TRDD2 might be the D (5 bases). The CDR3 loop spans 20 amino acids. The V gene's germline CDR1 is TSWWSYY and CDR2 QGS. This CDR3 reads CALGELCTYDAGKYTDKLIF. CDR3 nucleotide sequence: TGTGCTCTTGGGGAACTATGCACCTACGATGCTGGAAAGTACACCGATAAACTCATTTTT.

In regard to this clone: A far larger clone is one base from this, pointing to a likely read error. Different DNA sequences within this sample yield the same CDR3. The chain combines TRDV1 with TRDJ1; TRDD3 is a possible D gene (8 bases). CDR3 length: 20 amino acids. CDR1 is TSWWSYY, CDR2 QGS, per germline. V dropped 5 bases and J dropped 2 bases, with 30 bases sitting between them. The DNA for the CDR3 is TGTGCTCTTGGGACTTTCCTACCCGTACTGGGGGTCGCAGAGACCGATAAACTCATCTTT. Amino acid sequence: CALGTFLPVLGVAETDKLIF.